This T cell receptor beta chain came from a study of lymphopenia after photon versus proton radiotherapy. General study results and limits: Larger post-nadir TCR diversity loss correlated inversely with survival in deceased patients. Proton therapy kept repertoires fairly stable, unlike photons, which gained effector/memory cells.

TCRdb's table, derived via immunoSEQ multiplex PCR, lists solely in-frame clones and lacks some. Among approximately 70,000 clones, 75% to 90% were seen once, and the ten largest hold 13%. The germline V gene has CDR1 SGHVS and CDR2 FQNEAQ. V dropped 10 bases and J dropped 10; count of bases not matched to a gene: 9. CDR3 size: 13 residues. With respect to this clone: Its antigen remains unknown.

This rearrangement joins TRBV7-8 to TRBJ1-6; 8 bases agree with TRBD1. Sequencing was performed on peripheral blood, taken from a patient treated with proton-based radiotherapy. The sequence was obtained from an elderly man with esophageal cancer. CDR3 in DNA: TGTGCCACCCAGGACAGGGTTCAATCACCCCTCCACTTT. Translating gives CATQDRVQSPLHF.